These 28 T cell receptor beta chains were sequenced from one sample in a study of T-cell memory formation after mild COVID-19. TCRdb redid the calling of the 5' RACE reads with MiXCR, one entry per CDR3 protein. Of around 320,000 distinct CDR3 sequences listed, 14% are singletons. Sequenced: PBMCs or a T cell subset sorted from them (not recorded which). Receptors originate from a man younger than 35 who had mild COVID-19 (a few samples of this study predate the infection). Cell type and time point are not known.

The rearrangement links TRBV4-3 to TRBJ1-1; D might be TRBD1 (5 bases). Germline CDR1 is LGHNA and CDR2 is YSLEER. The CDR3 sequence is 16 residues long. Trimming removed 1 base at V and 4 bases at J, with 16 bases between. Written as DNA, the CDR3 is TGCGCCAGCAGCCAAGTGACCCTCGGTGGGGGCACTGAAGCTTTCTTT. Amino acids: CASSQVTLGGGTEAFF.

The chain has TRBV5-6 and TRBJ2-5; tentative D call: TRBD1 (5 bases). The CDR3 is 15 amino acids. V shed 3 bases and J shed 0 bases, with 12 bases lying between them. CDR1 and CDR2 from the germline V gene are SGHDT and YYEEEE. This CDR3 is CASSSTEMYQETQYF. The CDR3, as DNA: TGTGCCAGCAGCTCGACAGAGATGTACCAAGAGACCCAGTACTTC.

This clonotype showed up just a few times. V gene TRBV4-2 combines with J gene TRBJ1-4; D ambiguous. Germline CDR1 and CDR2: LGHNA and YNFKEQ. V was shortened by 4 bases and J by 4 bases, with 13 bases between the two germline ends. The CDR3 has 15 residues. CDR3 bases: TGTGCCAGCAGCCCAGCAACTCCCAGTAATGAAAAACTGTTTTTT. Protein sequence: CASSPATPSNEKLFF.

This clonotype has only a few counts. The chain links TRBV6-5 to TRBJ1-2; 11 bases are a match to TRBD1. V lost 6 bases, J lost 6 bases, and 3 bases stayed unmatched. CDR1 and CDR2 from the germline V gene are MNHEY and SVGAGI. CDR3 size: 13 residues. The CDR3 bases are TGTGCCAGCAGCCCGGACAGGGGGCATGGCTACACCTTC. Translated, it gives CASSPDRGHGYTF.

The J gene is TRBJ2-1, the V gene TRBV5-4; TRBD2 aligns across 10 bases. Germline V gene lookup returns CDR1 SGHNT and CDR2 YYREEE (reference sequence). V was pared by 4 bases and J by 8 bases, with 9 bases of the junction left unmatched. The CDR3 is made up of 15 amino acids. CDR3 bases: TGTGCCAGCAGCGCCTGGATAGCGGGGGGCGATGAGCAGTTCTTC. It encodes CASSAWIAGGDEQFF. Drawing the rest from reference TRBV5-4 and TRBJ2-1, the complete variable domain is ETGVTQSPTHLIKTRGQQVTLRCSSQSGHNTVSWYQQALGQGPQFIFQYYREEENGRGNFPPRFSGLQFPNYSSELNVNALELDDSALYLCASSAWIAGGDEQFFGPGTRLTVL.

V usage is TRBV11-3 and J usage is TRBJ1-1, with 7 bases fitting TRBD1. V gave up 10 bases and J gave up 1 base; unmatched junction bases: 6. CDR3 length: 13 residues. Looked up from germline, CDR1 is SGHNT and CDR2 is YENEEA. This CDR3 is CAKRQGQNTEAFF. CDR3 coding DNA: TGTGCCAAGCGACAGGGACAGAACACTGAAGCTTTCTTT. The full variable domain, its missing parts supplied by reference TRBV11-3 and TRBJ1-1, is EAGVVQSPRYKIIEKKQPVAFWCNPISGHNTLYWYLQNLGQGPELLIRYENEEAVDDSQLPKDRFSAERLKGVDSTLKIQPAELGDSAVYLCAKRQGQNTEAFFGQGTRLTVV.

This chain joins TRBV29-1 and TRBJ1-1; unclear D gene. Germline CDR1 is SQVTM and CDR2 is ANQGSEA. The CDR3 length is 11 residues. Trimming left V 4 bases short and J 6 bases short, with 9 bases between. DNA of the CDR3: TGCAGCGTTGCCCAACAAGCTGAAGCTTTCTTT. Protein product: CSVAQQAEAFF. The full variable domain, with the rest looked up from reference TRBV29-1 and TRBJ1-1, is SAVISQKPSRDICQRGTSLTIQCQVDSQVTMMFWYRQQPGQSLTLIATANQGSEATYESGFVIDKFPISRPNLTFSTLTVSNMSPEDSSIYLCSVAQQAEAFFGQGTRLTVV.

This clonotype was seen more than once but under ten times. The rearrangement joins TRBV12-3 or TRBV12-4 to TRBJ1-2, with D unresolved. This CDR3 region has 16 residues. V lost 4 bases to trimming and J lost 8 bases, with 23 bases between them. CDR3 sequence (DNA): TGTGCCAGCAGTTCCCGACCTCCTTGGCAGGTTTACGGCTACACCTTC. Residues: CASSSRPPWQVYGYTF.

This chain links TRBV5-1 with TRBJ2-1, with D unresolved. The germline V and J ends were trimmed by 4 bases and 7 bases, with 12 bases remaining between them. The CDR3 covers 13 residues. Looked up from germline, CDR1 is SGHRS and CDR2 is YFSETQ. The CDR3 DNA sequence: TGCGCCAGCAGCCCCTTGGGCGGAAATGAGCAGTTCTTC. Encoded protein: CASSPLGGNEQFF.

The J gene is TRBJ2-2, the V gene TRBV27, with no clear D. Germline CDR1 is MNHEY and CDR2 is SMNVEV (reference sequence). Trimming removed 5 bases from V and 2 bases from J, with 6 bases in between. This CDR3 region has 13 residues. The CDR3 spells CASSPVNTGELFF. The CDR3 DNA sequence: TGTGCCAGCAGTCCCGTTAACACCGGGGAGCTGTTTTTT.

This clonotype came up a few times. The chain couples TRBV14 to TRBJ2-3; D tentatively fits TRBD1 or TRBD2 (5 bases each). The V end lost 1 base, the J end lost 6 bases, and 5 bases lay between the germline ends. The CDR3 loop spans 12 amino acids. Germline loops: CDR1 SGHDN, CDR2 FVKESK. The CDR3 loop is CASSQGDDTQYF. Written as DNA, the CDR3 is TGTGCCAGCAGCCAAGGGGACGATACGCAGTATTTT.

V gene TRBV6-5 combines with J gene TRBJ1-4, with a weak D call TRBD1 (6 bases). V was cut by 2 bases and J by 6 bases, with 10 bases left in between. CDR3 size: 14 residues. From germline, CDR1 is MNHEY and CDR2 SVGAGI. The CDR3 coding sequence is TGTGCCAGCAGTTACCGGCAGGGGTATGAAAAACTGTTTTTT. Protein: CASSYRQGYEKLFF.

This clonotype turned up a few times. The rearrangement links TRBV20-1 to TRBJ2-1, with 8 bases matching TRBD2. The V segment lost 0 bases and the J segment 7 bases; nucleotides outside the gene matches: 8. CDR1 is DFQATT, CDR2 SNEGSKA, per germline (reference sequence). This CDR3 is built from 15 residues. CDR3 sequence reads: CSAREPGGRFNEQFF. The CDR3 nucleotides are TGCAGTGCTAGAGAGCCGGGGGGGCGTTTTAATGAGCAGTTCTTC.

This clonotype was recorded a few times. The chain is built from TRBV10-3 and TRBJ1-3, with a tentative D call TRBD1 (5 bases). The germline CDR1 and CDR2 sequences are ENHRY and SYGVKD. This CDR3 has 14 residues. The V gene lost 8 bases and the J gene lost 0 bases, with 11 bases spanning the gap. The CDR3, as DNA: TGTGCCATCTCTCAGGGCTTCTCTGGAAACACCATATATTTT. It is translated as CAISQGFSGNTIYF.

Only a few counts were recorded for this clonotype. This chain connects TRBV5-1 to TRBJ1-2; 8 bases match TRBD1. The germline V gene encodes CDR1 SGHRS and CDR2 YFSETQ. CDR3 length: 15 residues. Trimming removed 4 bases from V and 4 bases from J; junction bases left unmatched: 9. CDR3 sequence reads: CASSGGTGPIYGYTF. DNA for the CDR3: TGCGCCAGCAGCGGCGGGACAGGCCCCATCTATGGCTACACCTTC.

This clonotype was counted between two and nine times. The chain has TRBV10-3 and TRBJ2-5; tentative D call: TRBD2 (6 bases). This CDR3 comprises 17 residues. Trimming removed 0 bases at V and 3 bases at J, with 17 bases between. CDR1 is ENHRY and CDR2 is SYGVKD in the germline V gene. The CDR3, as DNA: TGTGCCATCAGTGAGTCAGTCAGGGATGGAGGGAAAGAGACCCAGTACTTC. The encoded protein is CAISESVRDGGKETQYF.

V is TRBV20-1 and J is TRBJ1-1; D is unresolved. V shed 2 bases and J shed 0 bases, with 7 bases lying between them. This CDR3 contains 13 residues. The germline V gene encodes CDR1 DFQATT and CDR2 SNEGSKA (reference sequence). The CDR3 region is CSARTSLNTEAFF. The CDR3 DNA follows: TGCAGTGCTAGAACCAGCTTGAACACTGAAGCTTTCTTT.

The chain recombines TRBV11-2 with TRBJ2-2; 8 bases fit TRBD2. The CDR3 is made up of 15 amino acids. Unmatched junction bases numbered 5, after V lost 5 bases and J lost 3 bases. CDR1 and CDR2 (germline): SGHAT, FQNNGV. The CDR3 sequence is CASSLTSGHTGELFF. In nucleotides, the CDR3 is TGTGCCAGCAGCCTTACTAGCGGACACACCGGGGAGCTGTTTTTT.

This clonotype has just a few counts. The V call is TRBV3-1, the J call TRBJ2-5; no firm D call. V lost 0 bases to trimming and J lost 1 base, with 12 bases between them. The CDR3 runs to 16 residues. Germline CDR1 LGHDT, CDR2 YNNKEL (reference sequence). CDR3 residues: CASSQDLPGSQETQYF. CDR3 in DNA: TGTGCCAGCAGCCAAGATCTCCCAGGCAGCCAAGAGACCCAGTACTTC.

This clonotype has only a few counts. The chain combines TRBV7-2 with TRBJ2-7; 7 bases line up with TRBD1. CDR1 is SGHTA and CDR2 is FQGNSA in the germline V gene. The CDR3 sequence is 14 residues long. Trimming removed 4 bases from V and 2 bases from J; junction bases left unmatched: 5. The CDR3 DNA reads TGTGCCAGCAGCTCAACCGGGACAGCCTACGAGCAGTACTTC. This sequence encodes CASSSTGTAYEQYF.

Regarding this clonotype: Compared with germline, one end of the junction differs, possibly owing to a read error. The chain joins TRBV7-2 to TRBJ2-4; D call uncertain. The germline V gene encodes CDR1 SGHTA and CDR2 FQGNSA. The CDR3 has 12 residues. DNA of the CDR3: TGTGCCAGCAGCTCCCCGACTGAATTTCCGCACTTC. Translation: CASSSPTEFPHF. Variable domain in full (rest from reference TRBV7-2 and TRBJ2-4): GAGVSQSPSNKVTEKGKDVELRCDPISGHTALYWYRQSLGQGLEFLIYFQGNSAPDKSGLPSDRFSAERTGGSVSTLTIQRTQQEDSAVYLCASSSPTEFPHFGAGTRLSVL.

The V call is TRBV27, the J call TRBJ2-7; no definite D call. V shed 5 bases and J shed 3 bases, with 14 bases lying between them. The CDR3 is made up of 14 amino acids. CDR1 and CDR2 (germline): MNHEY, SMNVEV (reference sequence). The CDR3 spells CASSPGSTVYEQYF. The CDR3 nucleotides are TGTGCCAGCAGTCCGGGCTCCACGGTCTACGAGCAGTACTTC.

This clonotype has a handful of counts. This chain joins TRBV4-2 and TRBJ2-3; D is undetermined. The CDR3 covers 15 residues. Germline CDR1 is LGHNA and CDR2 is YNFKEQ. The V end was cut by 0 bases, the J end by 2 bases, with 9 bases between. DNA for the CDR3: TGTGCCAGCAGCCAAGATAGGAGTTTCACAGATACGCAGTATTTT. Its translation is CASSQDRSFTDTQYF.

The chain has TRBV29-1 and TRBJ1-1; D not resolved. V dropped 4 bases and J dropped 0 bases, with 6 bases sitting between them. This CDR3 has 12 residues. Per germline, CDR1 SQVTM and CDR2 ANQGSEA. Here the CDR3 reads CSVGTMNTEAFF. The CDR3 nucleotides are TGCAGCGTTGGAACTATGAACACTGAAGCTTTCTTT.

This clonotype occurred a few times. The rearrangement joins TRBV30 to TRBJ1-5; D unresolved. This CDR3 spans 12 amino acids. Deletions cut 2 bases from V and 6 bases from J, with 8 bases between. The germline CDR1 and CDR2 sequences are GTSNPN and SVGIG (reference sequence). The CDR3 region has the DNA TGTGCCTGGAGTCGGTGGTCTCAGCCCCAGCATTTT. It codes for CAWSRWSQPQHF.

The chain is built from TRBV5-1 and TRBJ2-2; 14 nucleotides align to TRBD2. The CDR3 covers 17 residues. The V gene's germline CDR1 is SGHRS and CDR2 YFSETQ. Germline trimming cut 3 bases from V and 0 bases from J; bases unmatched to any gene: 1. The CDR3 sequence is CASSWTSGGPNTGELFF. The CDR3 nucleotides read TGCGCCAGCAGCTGGACTAGCGGGGGGCCGAACACCGGGGAGCTGTTTTTT.

This clonotype occurred a few times. The chain combines TRBV12-3 or TRBV12-4 with TRBJ2-2; the D gene is possibly TRBD1 (5 bases). V was shortened by 6 bases and J by 6 bases, with 5 bases between the two germline ends. CDR3 length equals 11 residues. CDR3 nucleotide sequence: TGTGCCAGCAGCAGGGCCGGGGAGCTGTTTTTT. Residues: CASSRAGELFF.

This chain links TRBV5-1 with TRBJ1-6, with no clear D. The CDR3 contains 15 residues. Trimming removed 5 bases at V and 11 bases at J, with 20 bases between. CDR1 and CDR2 (germline): SGHRS, YFSETQ. This CDR3 is CASSSGRPTGAPLHF. The CDR3 DNA reads TGCGCCAGCAGTTCAGGTCGCCCAACCGGGGCACCCCTCCACTTT.